This T cell receptor beta chain was documented in a study of PD-L1 blockade in urothelial cancer. Study outcomes and limitations: Stronger expansion of tumor-associated clones in blood at 3 weeks distinguished durable-benefit patients.

Profiled with immunoSEQ multiplex PCR; TCRdb holds only in-frame clones, not every one. The data hold about 63,000 clones, with roughly 79% observed a single time. Time point indicated: pretreatment peripheral blood. Patients were diagnosed with urothelial carcinoma, either locally advanced or metastatic. Concerning this clone itself: Antigen: not known.

J lost 0 bases, V lost 5 bases, and 5 bases had no gene match. This CDR3 has 15 residues. Germline V CDR1 and CDR2: WNHNN, SYGVQD (reference sequence). The material sequenced was PBMCs, taken around atezolizumab (anti-PD-L1) treatment. V gene TRBV10-1 combines with J gene TRBJ2-3, with TRBD2 matching 7 bases. This TCR was recovered from a man between 65 and 79 years old with urothelial cancer. CDR3 protein: CASSPQRGSTDTQYF. CDR3 nucleotide sequence: TGCGCCAGCAGTCCGCAGCGGGGAAGCACAGATACGCAGTATTTT.